Listed here are 24 T cell receptor beta chains from one sample, sequenced in a study of cytomegalovirus exposure and HLA in healthy donors. PCR employed 60 Vbeta and 13 Jbeta primers. Libraries were prepared by immunoSEQ multiplex PCR; TCRdb keeps only in-frame clonotypes and omits some of them. The sample contains around 150,000 clones, roughly four fifths of which appear only once. Sequenced: PBMCs. The receptors stem from a girl aged 2 to 9 in good health and CMV-seropositive.

In nucleotides, the CDR3 is TGTGCCAGCAGCTTCGGACGGACAGGGAGCACAGATACGCAGTATTTT. Protein: CASSFGRTGSTDTQYF. The J gene is TRBJ2-3, the V gene TRBV5-8; 8 bases agree with TRBD1. Per the germline V gene, CDR1 is SGHTS and CDR2 is YDEGEE. J was trimmed by 0 bases and V by 2 bases; bases with no gene match: 5. The CDR3 consists of 16 residues.

The V gene is TRBV23-1, the J gene TRBJ1-2; D remains ambiguous. TRBV23-1 is classed as an ORF, of uncertain function. The length of the CDR3 is 15 residues. V was shortened by 0 bases and J by 5 bases, with 13 bases between the two germline ends. CDR3 residues: CASSQSSKRAYGYTF. DNA for the CDR3: TGCGCCAGCAGTCAATCGTCCAAACGCGCTTATGGCTACACCTTC.

The V gene is TRBV7-8, the J gene TRBJ2-7; D might be TRBD1 (6 bases). The CDR3 sequence is 16 residues long. V dropped 3 bases and J dropped 5 bases, with 20 bases sitting between them. Germline values: CDR1 SGHVS, CDR2 FQNEAQ. CDR3 sequence reads: CASSFLNREKRHEQYF. In DNA form, the CDR3 reads TGTGCCAGCAGCTTCTTGAACAGGGAAAAGCGGCACGAGCAGTACTTC.

In its sample, this clone was seen a few times. The CDR3: CASSEAGLAEYNEQFF. CDR3 coding DNA: TGTGCCAGCAGTGAAGCGGGACTAGCGGAATACAATGAGCAGTTCTTC. The chain joins TRBV6-1 to TRBJ2-1; TRBD2 matches 11 bases. Germline V gene sequence: CDR1 MNHNS, CDR2 SASEGT. CDR3 length: 16 amino acids. Unmatched junction bases numbered 2, after V lost 0 bases and J lost 4 bases.

The chain has TRBV5-1 and TRBJ1-1; D is unclear. The CDR3 loop spans 12 amino acids. Trimming took off 0 bases at V and 7 bases at J, with 7 bases between the two ends. Germline-derived CDR1 and CDR2 are SGHRS and YFSETQ. DNA for the CDR3: TGCGCCAGCAGCTTGGGGAGAAGTGAAGCTTTCTTT. This sequence encodes CASSLGRSEAFF.

This clone was observed a few times. The chain has TRBV6-1 and TRBJ2-6; D is undetermined. The V gene lost 9 bases and the J gene lost 2 bases, with 5 bases spanning the gap. CDR1 is MNHNS, CDR2 SASEGT, per germline. The CDR3 spans 12 residues. CDR3 region: CASGAGANVLTF. The CDR3 bases are TGTGCCAGTGGAGCTGGGGCCAACGTCCTGACTTTC.

This clone appeared a single time. V gene TRBV28 combines with J gene TRBJ1-5, with a tentative D call TRBD1 (5 bases). V shed 6 bases and J shed 3 bases, with 18 bases lying between them. Germline lookup yields CDR1 MDHEN and CDR2 SYDVKM. The CDR3 has 16 amino acids. In DNA form, the CDR3 reads TGTGCCAGCAGGTCCCACTCAGGGTCCACCAATCAGCCCCAGCATTTT. Translating it yields CASRSHSGSTNQPQHF.

Written as DNA, the CDR3 is TGTGCCTCCACATACCCCTCTCGCCGACAGACCATCTCTGGAAACACCATATATTTT. Amino acids: CASTYPSRRQTISGNTIYF. V is TRBV30 and J is TRBJ1-3; D is possibly TRBD1 (5 bases). CDR1 is GTSNPN and CDR2 is SVGIG in the germline V gene (reference sequence). The CDR3 runs 19 residues. V was pared by 7 bases and J by 0 bases, with 28 bases between.

This clone appeared a single time. The V gene is TRBV7-2, the J gene TRBJ2-1, with 11 bases lining up with TRBD2. The CDR3 loop spans 17 amino acids. Germline V gene lookup returns CDR1 SGHTA and CDR2 FQGNSA. Trimming took 8 bases from V and 0 from J; bases not matched to a gene: 9. The DNA for the CDR3 is TGTGCCAGCCGGAGGGCGGGACTAGCGGACTCCTACAATGAGCAGTTCTTC. Protein product: CASRRAGLADSYNEQFF. The full variable domain, completed using reference TRBV7-2 and TRBJ2-1, is GAGVSQSPSNKVTEKGKDVELRCDPISGHTALYWYRQSLGQGLEFLIYFQGNSAPDKSGLPSDRFSAERTGGSVSTLTIQRTQQEDSAVYLCASRRAGLADSYNEQFFGPGTRLTVL.

The V call is TRBV11-2, the J call TRBJ2-1; 8 nucleotides align to TRBD2. This CDR3 is 16 amino acids long. Trimming took 5 bases from V and 6 from J; bases not matched to a gene: 12. In germline, CDR1 is SGHAT, CDR2 FQNNGV. The CDR3, as DNA: TGTGCCAGCAGCGCGCGGGAGGCCCATTTTTCCAATGAGCAGTTCTTC. Its protein is CASSAREAHFSNEQFF. The whole variable domain, filled in from reference TRBV11-2 and TRBJ2-1, reads EAGVAQSPRYKIIEKRQSVAFWCNPISGHATLYWYQQILGQGPKLLIQFQNNGVVDDSQLPKDRFSAERLKGVDSTLKIQPAKLEDSAVYLCASSAREAHFSNEQFFGPGTRLTVL.

The V and J genes are TRBV30 and TRBJ1-2, with D possibly matching TRBD1 (5 bases). V shed 7 bases and J shed 6 bases, with 15 bases lying between them. The germline V gene has CDR1 GTSNPN and CDR2 SVGIG (reference sequence). The CDR3 runs 12 residues. The CDR3: CASSPGGNGYTF. CDR3 coding DNA: TGTGCCTCCTCACCGGGGGGGAATGGCTACACCTTC.

The chain has TRBV11-2 and TRBJ2-5; 7 bases are shared with TRBD2. This CDR3 has 17 amino acids. The germline gives CDR1 SGHAT, CDR2 FQNNGV. Trimming at V came to 0 bases and at J to 9 bases, leaving 16 bases not matched to a gene. The CDR3 is CASSLDGRASGLGAQYF. DNA for the CDR3: TGTGCCAGCAGCTTAGATGGTAGGGCTAGCGGCCTGGGGGCCCAGTACTTC.

The V gene is TRBV27, the J gene TRBJ2-2, with 10 bases lining up with TRBD2. The length of the CDR3 is 16 residues. Germline assignment: CDR1 MNHEY and CDR2 SMNVEV (reference sequence). V lost 2 bases, J lost 3 bases, and 3 bases stayed unmatched. The CDR3 spells CASSLLAGDDTGELFF. In DNA form, the CDR3 reads TGTGCCAGCAGTTTACTAGCGGGAGATGACACCGGGGAGCTGTTTTTT.

The DNA for the CDR3 is TGTGCCACCAGCAGAGATGGGGCAGGGGGCAACAATTTCTATGGCTACACCTTC. This gives the protein CATSRDGAGGNNFYGYTF. V gene TRBV15 combines with J gene TRBJ1-2; 8 bases fit TRBD1. CDR3 length: 18 amino acids. Germline V CDR1 and CDR2: LNHNV, YYDKDF (reference sequence). V lost 0 bases to trimming and J lost 4 bases; unmatched junction nucleotides: 13.

The chain joins TRBV7-3 to TRBJ2-2, with a possible D match to TRBD1 (5 bases). CDR1 and CDR2 from the germline V gene are SGHTA and FQGTGA. V lost 4 bases to trimming and J lost 7 bases, with 13 bases between them. This CDR3 spans 14 amino acids. CDR3 region: CASSSSRQGGELFF. The CDR3 nucleotides read TGTGCCAGCAGCTCCTCACGGCAGGGCGGGGAGCTGTTTTTT. Full variable domain (outside the CDR3, taken from reference TRBV7-3 and TRBJ2-2): GAGVSQTPSNKVTEKGKYVELRCDPISGHTALYWYRQSLGQGPEFLIYFQGTGAADDSGLPNDRFFAVRPEGSVSTLKIQRTERGDSAVYLCASSSSRQGGELFFGEGSRLTVL.

The CDR3 DNA sequence: TGTGCCTGGATTGTCTACAGGGGGCTTGGAAACACCATATATTTT. This translates into CAWIVYRGLGNTIYF. The gene calls are TRBV30 and TRBJ1-3; 9 nucleotides agree with TRBD1. Trimming at V came to 4 bases and at J to 3 bases, leaving 7 bases not matched to a gene. Looked up from germline, CDR1 is GTSNPN and CDR2 is SVGIG (reference sequence). The CDR3 loop spans 15 amino acids. Together with reference TRBV30 and TRBJ1-3, the CDR3 gives the full variable domain: SQTIHQWPATLVQPVGSPLSLECTVEGTSNPNLYWYRQAAGRGLQLLFYSVGIGQISSEVPQNLSASRPQDRQFILSSKKLLLSDSGFYLCAWIVYRGLGNTIYFGEGSWLTVV.

The V and J genes are TRBV6-4 and TRBJ1-1, with D tentatively TRBD1 (5 bases). This CDR3 region has 13 residues. Trimming shortened V by 4 bases and J by 4 bases, and 10 bases separated the two germline ends. Germline V gene lookup returns CDR1 MRHNA and CDR2 SNTAGT. The DNA of the CDR3 is TGTGCCAGCAGTGTGGGGGGTGGCACTGAAGCTTTCTTT. This codes for CASSVGGGTEAFF.

The chain combines TRBV27 with TRBJ1-5, with 7 bases identical to TRBD1. After removal of 8 bases from V and 6 bases from J, the junction contained 13 bases not matched to a gene. Germline assignment: CDR1 MNHEY and CDR2 SMNVEV (reference sequence). This CDR3 has 15 residues. The CDR3 DNA follows: TGTGCCAGCCCAAATACCGGGACAGACACTCAGCCCCAGCATTTT. Its protein product is CASPNTGTDTQPQHF.

The chain is built from TRBV19 and TRBJ2-1, with 8 bases that match TRBD2. Germline V CDR1 and CDR2: LNHDA, SQIVND (reference sequence). The ends lost 4 bases at V and 0 bases at J; junction bases unmatched: 5. This CDR3 comprises 16 residues. CDR3 region: CASSTREVGSYNEQFF. In nucleotides, the CDR3 is TGTGCCAGTAGTACGCGGGAGGTAGGCTCCTACAATGAGCAGTTCTTC.

The chain combines TRBV6-5 with TRBJ2-7; 8 bases map to TRBD2. The J segment lost 2 bases and the V segment lost 2 bases, leaving 2 bases of the junction unmatched. Germline V gene data show CDR1 as MNHEY and CDR2 as SVGAGI. The CDR3 totals 14 residues. The chain's CDR3 is CASSYSGGTYEQYF. CDR3 coding DNA: TGTGCCAGCAGTTACAGCGGGGGCACCTACGAGCAGTACTTC.

The CDR3 is CAWGGSTSPKDQYF. The CDR3 bases are TGTGCCTGGGGGGGGTCTACCAGTCCGAAGGACCAGTACTTC. The chain joins TRBV30 to TRBJ2-5; a possible D gene is TRBD2 (6 bases). CDR1 is GTSNPN and CDR2 is SVGIG in the germline V gene (reference sequence). Trimming stripped 5 bases from V and 10 bases from J, with 23 bases between. The CDR3 totals 14 residues.

The chain uses TRBV28 and TRBJ1-1, with 8 bases aligning to TRBD1. Per germline, CDR1 MDHEN and CDR2 SYDVKM. V gave up 6 bases and J gave up 7 bases; unmatched junction bases: 13. The CDR3 sequence is 15 residues long. The CDR3 DNA follows: TGTGCCAGCAGAACGCCCTTCAGGGGGCGAGGTGAAGCTTTCTTT. This encodes CASRTPFRGRGEAFF.

This clone was found once. CDR3: CASSFYPPGANVLTF. The CDR3 nucleotides read TGTGCCAGCAGTTTTTATCCTCCTGGGGCCAACGTCCTGACTTTC. V and J are TRBV27 and TRBJ2-6; D call uncertain. V was cut by 3 bases and J by 2 bases, with 8 bases left in between. The CDR3 has 15 residues. Germline CDR1 and CDR2: MNHEY and SMNVEV (reference sequence). Using reference TRBV27 and TRBJ2-6 for the parts outside the CDR3, the full variable domain is EAQVTQNPRYLITVTGKKLTVTCSQNMNHEYMSWYRQDPGLGLRQIYYSMNVEVTDKGDVPEGYKVSRKEKRNFPLILESPSPNQTSLYFCASSFYPPGANVLTFGAGSRLTVL.

The J gene is TRBJ1-5, the V gene TRBV27; a weak D match, TRBD1 (5 bases). Germline CDR1 and CDR2: MNHEY and SMNVEV (reference sequence). CDR3 length: 14 residues. The ends were cut back, 3 bases at V and 5 bases at J, with 11 bases in the middle. The CDR3 here is CASSFAGPHQPQHF. As DNA, the CDR3 is TGTGCCAGCAGTTTTGCGGGGCCCCATCAGCCCCAGCATTTT.